The 2 T cell receptor beta chains given below trace back to one sample, sequenced in a study of T-cell reconstitution after alpha-beta-depleted transplantation in children. Construction of the TCRbeta library involved unique molecular identifiers. Using its own MiXCR run on the PCR reads, TCRdb lists one record per CDR3 protein. The sample records more than 550,000 distinct CDR3 sequences, roughly a tenth being singletons. The specimen comprised PBMCs from the stem cell graft donor, sampled from the stem cell graft. Receptors originate from a human donor who donated a stem cell graft to a child with acute myeloid leukemia.

This clonotype was seen a handful of times. This chain joins TRBV6-1 and TRBJ1-2, with D uncertain. The CDR3 runs 13 residues. The germline CDR1 and CDR2 sequences are MNHNS and SASEGT. The ends were cut back, 6 bases at V and 5 bases at J, with 13 bases in the middle. The CDR3 DNA reads TGTGCCAGCAGGTTGGGCGGGGAGTATGGCTACACCTTC. It is translated as CASRLGGEYGYTF.

This clonotype was seen ten or more times. The V and J genes are TRBV6-2 or TRBV6-3 and TRBJ2-1; 7 bases fit TRBD1. The V gene's germline CDR1 is MNHEY and CDR2 SVGEGT. Germline trimming cut 7 bases from V and 5 bases from J; bases unmatched to any gene: 17. The CDR3 is 17 residues long. The CDR3 sequence: CASTPWLRDSENNEQFF. Here the CDR3 DNA reads TGTGCCAGCACACCTTGGCTCCGGGACAGTGAGAACAATGAGCAGTTCTTC.